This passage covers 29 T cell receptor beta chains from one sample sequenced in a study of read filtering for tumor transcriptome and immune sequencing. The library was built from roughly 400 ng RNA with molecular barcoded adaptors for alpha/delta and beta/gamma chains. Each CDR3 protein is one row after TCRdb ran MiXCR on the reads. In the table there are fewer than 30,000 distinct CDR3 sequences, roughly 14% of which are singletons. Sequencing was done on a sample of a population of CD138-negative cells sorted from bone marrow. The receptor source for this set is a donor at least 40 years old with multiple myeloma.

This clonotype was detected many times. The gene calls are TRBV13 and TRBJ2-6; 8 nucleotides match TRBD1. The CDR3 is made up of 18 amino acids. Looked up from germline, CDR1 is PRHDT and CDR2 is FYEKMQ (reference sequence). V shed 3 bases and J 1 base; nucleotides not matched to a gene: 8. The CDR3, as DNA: TGTGCCAGCAGCTTCAGGACAGGGTTTCTTTCTGGGGCCAACGTCCTGACTTTC. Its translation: CASSFRTGFLSGANVLTF.

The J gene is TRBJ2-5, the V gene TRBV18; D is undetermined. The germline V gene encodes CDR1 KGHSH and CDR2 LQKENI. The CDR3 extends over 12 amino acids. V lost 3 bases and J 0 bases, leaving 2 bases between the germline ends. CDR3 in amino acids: CASSPYQETQYF. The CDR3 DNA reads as TGTGCCAGCTCACCCTACCAAGAGACCCAGTACTTC.

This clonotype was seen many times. CDR3 sequence reads: CSVAIAGTVQETQYF. CDR3 nucleotides: TGCAGCGTTGCCATCGCTGGGACGGTCCAAGAGACCCAGTACTTC. The chain is built from TRBV29-1 and TRBJ2-5; D is possibly TRBD1 or TRBD2 (5 bases each). V was cut by 4 bases and J by 1 base, with 16 bases left in between. CDR3 length: 15 amino acids. Germline-derived CDR1 and CDR2 are SQVTM and ANQGSEA.

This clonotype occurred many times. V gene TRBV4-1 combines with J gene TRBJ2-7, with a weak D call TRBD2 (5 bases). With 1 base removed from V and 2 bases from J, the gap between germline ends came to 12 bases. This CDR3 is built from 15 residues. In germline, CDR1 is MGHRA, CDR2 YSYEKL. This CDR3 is CASSQATGVAYEQYF. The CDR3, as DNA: TGCGCCAGCAGCCAAGCCACCGGGGTAGCCTACGAGCAGTACTTC.

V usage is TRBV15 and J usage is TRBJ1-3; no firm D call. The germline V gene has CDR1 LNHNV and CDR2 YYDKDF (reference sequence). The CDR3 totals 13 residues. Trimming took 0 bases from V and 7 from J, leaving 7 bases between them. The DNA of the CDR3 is TGTGCCACCAGCAGAGAAGAGGAGAACACCATATATTTT. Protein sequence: CATSREEENTIYF. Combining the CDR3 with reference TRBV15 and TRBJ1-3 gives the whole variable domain DAMVIQNPRYQVTQFGKPVTLSCSQTLNHNVMYWYQQKSSQAPKLLFHYYDKDFNNEADTPDNFQSRRPNTSFCFLDIRSPGLGDTAMYLCATSREEENTIYFGEGSWLTVV.

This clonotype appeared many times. CDR3 sequence: CAWSGYSKRNTEAFF. The DNA of the CDR3 is TGTGCCTGGAGTGGATACTCGAAAAGGAACACTGAAGCTTTCTTT. The chain carries TRBV30 and TRBJ1-1; unclear D gene. The germline gives CDR1 GTSNPN, CDR2 SVGIG (reference sequence). This CDR3 is 15 amino acids long. V dropped 1 base and J dropped 1 base, with 13 bases sitting between them.

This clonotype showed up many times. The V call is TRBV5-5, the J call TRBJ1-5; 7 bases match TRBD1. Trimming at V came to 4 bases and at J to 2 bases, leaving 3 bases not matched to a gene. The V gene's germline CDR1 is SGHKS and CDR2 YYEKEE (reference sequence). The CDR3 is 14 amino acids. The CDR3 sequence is CASSRGRGNQPQHF. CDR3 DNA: TGTGCCAGCAGCAGGGGGCGAGGCAATCAGCCCCAGCATTTT.

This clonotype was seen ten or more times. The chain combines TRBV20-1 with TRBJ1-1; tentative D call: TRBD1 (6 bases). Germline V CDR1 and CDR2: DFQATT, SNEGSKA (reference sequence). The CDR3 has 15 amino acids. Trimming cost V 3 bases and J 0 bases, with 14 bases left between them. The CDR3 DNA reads TGCAGTGCTAGCTCGCAGGGGTCAATGAACACTGAAGCTTTCTTT. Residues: CSASSQGSMNTEAFF.

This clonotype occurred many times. CDR3 nucleotides: TGTGCCAGCAGTTCGCCGGGACTAGCGGCTTACGAGCAGTACTTC. Translated, it gives CASSSPGLAAYEQYF. The V call is TRBV28, the J call TRBJ2-7; 11 bases agree with TRBD2. J gave up 4 bases and V 4 bases, and 6 bases lay outside the gene matches. This CDR3 comprises 15 residues. Germline V gene data show CDR1 as MDHEN and CDR2 as SYDVKM. Complete variable domain (other parts from reference TRBV28 and TRBJ2-7): DVKVTQSSRYLVKRTGEKVFLECVQDMDHENMFWYRQDPGLGLRLIYFSYDVKMKEKGDIPEGYSVSREKKERFSLILESASTNQTSMYLCASSSPGLAAYEQYFGPGTRLTVT.

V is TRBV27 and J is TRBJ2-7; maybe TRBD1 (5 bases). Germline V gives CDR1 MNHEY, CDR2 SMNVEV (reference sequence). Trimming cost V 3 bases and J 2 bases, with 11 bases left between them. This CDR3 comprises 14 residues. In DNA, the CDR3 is TGTGCCAGCAGTTTTCCACAGGACACCTACGAGCAGTACTTC. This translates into CASSFPQDTYEQYF.

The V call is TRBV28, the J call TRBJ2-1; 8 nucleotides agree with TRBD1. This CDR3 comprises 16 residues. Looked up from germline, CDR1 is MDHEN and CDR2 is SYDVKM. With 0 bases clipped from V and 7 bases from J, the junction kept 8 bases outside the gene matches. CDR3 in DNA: TGTGCCAGCAGTTTATGGGGGCAGGGGGCGAGGAATGAGCAGTTCTTC. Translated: CASSLWGQGARNEQFF.

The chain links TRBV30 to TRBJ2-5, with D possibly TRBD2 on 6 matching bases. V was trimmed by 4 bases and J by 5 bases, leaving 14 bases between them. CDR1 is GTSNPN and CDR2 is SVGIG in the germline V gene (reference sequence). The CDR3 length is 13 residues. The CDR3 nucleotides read TGTGCCTGGACGCCGGGGGTTGTGGAGACCCAGTACTTC. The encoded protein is CAWTPGVVETQYF. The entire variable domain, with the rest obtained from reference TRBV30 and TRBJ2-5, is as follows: SQTIHQWPATLVQPVGSPLSLECTVEGTSNPNLYWYRQAAGRGLQLLFYSVGIGQISSEVPQNLSASRPQDRQFILSSKKLLLSDSGFYLCAWTPGVVETQYFGPGTRLLVL.

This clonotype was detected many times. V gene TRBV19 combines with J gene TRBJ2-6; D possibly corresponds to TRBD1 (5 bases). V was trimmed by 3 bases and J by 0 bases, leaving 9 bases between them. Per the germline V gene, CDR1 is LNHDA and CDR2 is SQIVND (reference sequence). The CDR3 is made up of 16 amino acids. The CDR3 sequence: CASSIGTGSGANVLTF. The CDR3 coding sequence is TGTGCCAGTAGTATCGGTACAGGCTCTGGGGCCAACGTCCTGACTTTC.

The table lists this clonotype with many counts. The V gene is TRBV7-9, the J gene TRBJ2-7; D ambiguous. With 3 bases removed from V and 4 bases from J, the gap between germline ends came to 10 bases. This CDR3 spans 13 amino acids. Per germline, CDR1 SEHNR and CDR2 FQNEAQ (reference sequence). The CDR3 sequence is CASSFSSPYEQYF. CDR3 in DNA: TGTGCCAGCAGCTTTTCGTCTCCTTACGAGCAGTACTTC.

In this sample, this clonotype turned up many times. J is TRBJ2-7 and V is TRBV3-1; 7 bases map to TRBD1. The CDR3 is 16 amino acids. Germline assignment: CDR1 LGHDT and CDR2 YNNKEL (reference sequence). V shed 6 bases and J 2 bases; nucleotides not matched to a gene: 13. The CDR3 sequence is CASSQIPGQPTYEQYF. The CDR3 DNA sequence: TGTGCCAGCAGTCAAATCCCGGGACAGCCCACCTACGAGCAGTACTTC.

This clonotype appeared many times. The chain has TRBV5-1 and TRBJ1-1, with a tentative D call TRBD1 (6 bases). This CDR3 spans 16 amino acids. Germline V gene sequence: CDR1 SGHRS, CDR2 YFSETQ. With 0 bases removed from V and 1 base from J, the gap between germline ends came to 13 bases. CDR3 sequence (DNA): TGCGCCAGCAGCTTGGGCAGGGGCTGGGAGAACACTGAAGCTTTCTTT. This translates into CASSLGRGWENTEAFF.

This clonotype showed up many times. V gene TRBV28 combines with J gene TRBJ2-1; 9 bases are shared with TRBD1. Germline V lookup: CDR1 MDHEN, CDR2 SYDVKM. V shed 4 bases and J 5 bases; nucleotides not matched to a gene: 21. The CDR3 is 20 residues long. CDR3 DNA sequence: TGTGCCAGCAGTTATGGACACAGGGGGCGTAGTGGCGGGAGTCACAATGAGCAGTTCTTC. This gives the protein CASSYGHRGRSGGSHNEQFF.

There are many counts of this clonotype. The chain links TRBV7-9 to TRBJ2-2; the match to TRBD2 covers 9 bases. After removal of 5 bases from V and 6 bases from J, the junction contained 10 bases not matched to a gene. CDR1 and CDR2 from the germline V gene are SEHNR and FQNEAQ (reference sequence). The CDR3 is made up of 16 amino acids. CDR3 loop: CASSPQKAGGPGELFF. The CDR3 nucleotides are TGTGCCAGCAGCCCTCAGAAAGCGGGAGGTCCCGGGGAGCTGTTTTTT.

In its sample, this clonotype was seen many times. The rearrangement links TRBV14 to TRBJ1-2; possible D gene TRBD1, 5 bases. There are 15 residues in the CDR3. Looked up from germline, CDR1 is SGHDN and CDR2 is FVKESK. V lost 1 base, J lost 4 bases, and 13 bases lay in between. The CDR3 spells CASSQGGYGTYGYTF. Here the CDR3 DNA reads TGTGCCAGCAGCCAAGGGGGGTACGGAACCTATGGCTACACCTTC.

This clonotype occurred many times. For the CDR3, the DNA is TGTGCCAGCAGCTTAGGCGGGACTCCCTACGAGCAGTACTTC. Residues: CASSLGGTPYEQYF. The genes are TRBV7-3 and TRBJ2-7; a possible D gene is TRBD2 (6 bases). Trimming pared 2 bases from V and 2 bases from J, leaving 10 bases between. Germline V gives CDR1 SGHTA, CDR2 FQGTGA. There are 14 residues in the CDR3.

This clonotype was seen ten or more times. CDR3 region: CSVGYTSGRNEQYF. In nucleotides, the CDR3 is TGCAGCGTGGGATATACTAGCGGGAGAAACGAGCAGTACTTC. The rearrangement joins TRBV29-1 to TRBJ2-7; 11 positions match TRBD2. V shed 6 bases and J 5 bases; nucleotides not matched to a gene: 9. The germline CDR1 and CDR2 sequences are SQVTM and ANQGSEA. CDR3 length: 14 residues.

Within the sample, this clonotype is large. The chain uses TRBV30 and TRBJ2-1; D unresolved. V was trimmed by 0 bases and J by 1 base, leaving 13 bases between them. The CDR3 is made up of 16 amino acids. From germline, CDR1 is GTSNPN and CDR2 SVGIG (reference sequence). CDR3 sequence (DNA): TGTGCCTGGAGTGTCCCAGGTAGCTGGTCCTACAATGAGCAGTTCTTC. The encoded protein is CAWSVPGSWSYNEQFF.

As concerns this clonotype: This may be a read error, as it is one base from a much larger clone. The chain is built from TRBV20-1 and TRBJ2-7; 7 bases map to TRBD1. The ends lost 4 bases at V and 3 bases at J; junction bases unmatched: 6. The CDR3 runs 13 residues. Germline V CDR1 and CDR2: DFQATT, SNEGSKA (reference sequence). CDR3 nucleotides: TGCAGTGCTACTCCGGGACAGTGCTACGAGCAGTACTTC. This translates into CSATPGQCYEQYF.

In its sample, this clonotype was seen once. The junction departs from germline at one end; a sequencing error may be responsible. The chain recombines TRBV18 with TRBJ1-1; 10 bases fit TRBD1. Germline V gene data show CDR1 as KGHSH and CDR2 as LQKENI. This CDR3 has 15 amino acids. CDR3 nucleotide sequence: TGTACCAGCCTAACTCGACAGGGGGCGAACACTGTAGCTTTCTTT. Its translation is CTSLTRQGANTVAFF.

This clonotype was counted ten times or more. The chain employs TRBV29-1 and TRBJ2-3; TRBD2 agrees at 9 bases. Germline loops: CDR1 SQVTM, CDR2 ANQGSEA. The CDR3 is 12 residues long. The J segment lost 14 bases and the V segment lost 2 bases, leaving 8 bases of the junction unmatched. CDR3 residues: CSVERLAGTRYF. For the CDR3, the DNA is TGCAGCGTTGAACGGCTAGCGGGAACTCGGTATTTT.

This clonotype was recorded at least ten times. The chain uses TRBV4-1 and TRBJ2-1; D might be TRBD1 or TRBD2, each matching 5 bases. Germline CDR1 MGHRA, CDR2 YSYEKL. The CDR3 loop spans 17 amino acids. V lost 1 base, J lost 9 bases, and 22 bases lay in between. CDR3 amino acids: CASSQVLRRRGDCEQFF. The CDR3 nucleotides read TGCGCCAGCAGCCAAGTGTTAAGGAGACGGGGCGATTGTGAGCAGTTCTTC.

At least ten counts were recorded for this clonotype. The CDR3 DNA sequence: TGTGCCAGCTCACCCGAGGTTGGGGACCCAAGAGCCCGTTTGGAGTACTTC. It translates to CASSPEVGDPRARLEYF. The chain couples TRBV18 to TRBJ2-7, with D perhaps being TRBD1 or TRBD2 (5 bases each). Germline V gives CDR1 KGHSH, CDR2 LQKENI. The length of the CDR3 is 17 residues. The V end lost 3 bases, the J end lost 11 bases, and 29 bases lay between the germline ends.

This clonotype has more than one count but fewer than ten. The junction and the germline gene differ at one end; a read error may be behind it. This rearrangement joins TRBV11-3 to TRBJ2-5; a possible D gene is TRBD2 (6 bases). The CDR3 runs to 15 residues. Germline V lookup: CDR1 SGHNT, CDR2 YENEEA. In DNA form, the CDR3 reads TGTGCCAGCAGCTTAGATGGGACTCGTCAAGGGACCCAGTACTTC. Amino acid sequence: CASSLDGTRQGTQYF.

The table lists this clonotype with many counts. The CDR3 region has the DNA TGTGCCAGCAGCTTGGTAGTTAGCACCGGGGAGCTGTTTTTT. The encoded protein is CASSLVVSTGELFF. The chain employs TRBV11-3 and TRBJ2-2; D unresolved. Germline assignment: CDR1 SGHNT and CDR2 YENEEA. Deletions cut 3 bases from V and 4 bases from J, with 9 bases between. This CDR3 comprises 14 residues. The whole variable domain, filled in from reference TRBV11-3 and TRBJ2-2, reads EAGVVQSPRYKIIEKKQPVAFWCNPISGHNTLYWYLQNLGQGPELLIRYENEEAVDDSQLPKDRFSAERLKGVDSTLKIQPAELGDSAVYLCASSLVVSTGELFFGEGSRLTVL.